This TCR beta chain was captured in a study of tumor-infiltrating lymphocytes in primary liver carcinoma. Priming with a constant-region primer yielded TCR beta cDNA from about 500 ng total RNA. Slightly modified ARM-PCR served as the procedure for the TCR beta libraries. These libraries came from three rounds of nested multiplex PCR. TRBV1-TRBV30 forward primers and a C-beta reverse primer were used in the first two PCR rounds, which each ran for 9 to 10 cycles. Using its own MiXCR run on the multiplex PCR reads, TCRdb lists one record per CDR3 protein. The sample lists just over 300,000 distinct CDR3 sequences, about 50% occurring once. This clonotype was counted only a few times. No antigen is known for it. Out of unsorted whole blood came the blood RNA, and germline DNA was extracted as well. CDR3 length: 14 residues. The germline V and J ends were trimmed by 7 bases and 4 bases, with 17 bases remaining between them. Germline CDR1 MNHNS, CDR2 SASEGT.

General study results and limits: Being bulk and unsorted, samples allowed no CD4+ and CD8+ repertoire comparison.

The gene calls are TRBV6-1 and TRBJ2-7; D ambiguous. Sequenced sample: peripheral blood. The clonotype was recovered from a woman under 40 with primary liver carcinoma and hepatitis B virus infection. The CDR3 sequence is CASTRRVGPYEQYF. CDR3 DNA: TGTGCCAGCACCCGAAGGGTAGGGCCGTACGAGCAGTACTTC.